The 29 T cell receptor beta chains listed next were all sequenced from one sample in a study of shared T cell receptors in the human thymus (dated by TCRdb to the early 2020s). Libraries came from the immunoSEQ multiplex PCR assay. In its TCRdb copy, this immuneACCESS table keeps in-frame sequences only and misses some clones. Where compared with another copy, unresolved V genes explain less than half of these, and the others have no known cause. The sample table contains a few hundred thousand clones; only one count was recorded for around 95% of them. The top ten clonotypes cover 0.015% to 0.02% of the sample. Sequences were obtained from thymocytes. Receptor source: a human donor.

The DNA of the CDR3 is TGTGCCAGCAGTTGGGAGGCGGGGGGGGACCAAGAGACCCAGTACTTC. The encoded protein is CASSWEAGGDQETQYF. This chain uses TRBV27 with TRBJ2-5, with 9 bases that match TRBD2. V gave up 4 bases and J gave up 0 bases; unmatched junction bases: 6. The CDR3 contains 16 residues. Germline-derived CDR1 and CDR2 are MNHEY and SMNVEV (reference sequence).

This chain links TRBV6-5 with TRBJ2-5; D is undetermined. The CDR3 is 15 residues long. V shed 2 bases and J shed 4 bases, with 14 bases lying between them. Germline assignment: CDR1 MNHEY and CDR2 SVGAGI. The CDR3, as DNA: TGTGCCAGCAGTTACCCAGACCAGGAAACAGAGACCCAGTACTTC. Residues: CASSYPDQETETQYF.

The J gene is TRBJ1-4, the V gene TRBV7-9; 9 nucleotides align to TRBD1. There are 16 residues in the CDR3. Germline values: CDR1 SEHNR, CDR2 FQNEAQ (reference sequence). V trimming: 5 bases; J trimming: 6 bases; junction bases outside the gene matches: 10. The CDR3 nucleotides read TGTGCCAGCAGCCCAGGACAGGGGAACCTTTATGAAAAACTGTTTTTT. Translating gives CASSPGQGNLYEKLFF.

This chain joins TRBV6-1 and TRBJ2-7, with 8 positions matching TRBD1. Germline CDR1 reads MNHNS; CDR2 reads SASEGT. This CDR3 region has 15 residues. J lost 3 bases, V lost 2 bases, and 6 bases had no gene match. This chain's CDR3 is CASSEQGAKGYEQYF. In DNA form, the CDR3 reads TGTGCCAGCAGTGAACAGGGGGCTAAGGGCTACGAGCAGTACTTC.

The V gene is TRBV4-3, the J gene TRBJ2-1; D is perhaps TRBD2 (5 bases). V lost 0 bases and J lost 4, with 13 bases in between. The CDR3 contains 16 residues. Germline CDR1 LGHNA, CDR2 YSLEER. CDR3 nucleotides: TGCGCCAGCAGCCAAGATGCGGGCGTGGGGTACAATGAGCAGTTCTTC. It is translated as CASSQDAGVGYNEQFF.

This clone appeared once. V and J are TRBV28 and TRBJ2-7; D not certain. Germline V gene data show CDR1 as MDHEN and CDR2 as SYDVKM. The CDR3 is 14 residues long. Deletions cut 3 bases from V and 1 base from J, with 10 bases between. CDR3 protein: CASSLARVSYEQYF. CDR3 in DNA: TGTGCCAGCAGTTTGGCACGGGTTTCCTACGAGCAGTACTTC.

The chain's CDR3 is CASSGTPKLFF. In DNA, the CDR3 is TGTGCCAGCTCCGGGACACCAAAACTGTTTTTT. J is TRBJ1-4 and V is TRBV28; possible D gene TRBD1, 6 bases. The CDR3 covers 11 residues. Per the germline V gene, CDR1 is MDHEN and CDR2 is SYDVKM. Trimming stripped 8 bases from V and 10 bases from J, with 11 bases between.

The rearrangement joins TRBV27 to TRBJ1-4; 9 bases are shared with TRBD1. CDR3 size: 17 residues. The V and J ends lost 4 bases and 2 bases, in that order; junction bases with no gene match: 8. Germline lookup yields CDR1 MNHEY and CDR2 SMNVEV (reference sequence). CDR3 amino acids: CASSSSRDRVTNEKLFF. CDR3 nucleotide sequence: TGTGCCAGCAGTTCCAGCCGGGACAGGGTTACTAATGAAAAACTGTTTTTT.

This chain links TRBV6-5 with TRBJ2-1; weak D call: TRBD2 (5 bases). V was cut by 2 bases and J by 9 bases, with 11 bases left in between. Germline CDR1 MNHEY, CDR2 SVGAGI. CDR3 length: 13 amino acids. In DNA form, the CDR3 reads TGTGCCAGCAGTTACACCTCGAGCGGTGAGCAGTTCTTC. This codes for CASSYTSSGEQFF.

The J gene is TRBJ2-5, the V gene TRBV19, with 7 bases fitting TRBD1. Germline V gene lookup returns CDR1 LNHDA and CDR2 SQIVND (reference sequence). The CDR3 contains 14 residues. The trim removed 8 bases at V and 4 bases at J, leaving 10 bases unmatched. The CDR3 protein is CASGPQRGRETQYF. DNA for the CDR3: TGTGCCAGTGGCCCCCAAAGGGGGCGAGAGACCCAGTACTTC. Supplemented by reference TRBV19 and TRBJ2-5, the full variable domain reads DGGITQSPKYLFRKEGQNVTLSCEQNLNHDAMYWYRQDPGQGLRLIYYSQIVNDFQKGDIAEGYSVSREKKESFPLTVTSAQKNPTAFYLCASGPQRGRETQYFGPGTRLLVL.

This clone was counted only a few times. In nucleotides, the CDR3 is TGTGCTAGTGGTCTTAGCGGGAGGGGCACCGGGGAGCTGTTTTTT. This encodes CASGLSGRGTGELFF. V and J are TRBV12-5 and TRBJ2-2; 11 nucleotides match TRBD2. Germline values: CDR1 LGHNT, CDR2 FRNRAP. This CDR3 spans 15 amino acids. J was trimmed by 4 bases and V by 5 bases; bases with no gene match: 3.

The chain has TRBV4-3 and TRBJ2-7; D may correspond to TRBD1 or TRBD2 (6 bases each). The CDR3 contains 15 residues. Trimming left V 0 bases short and J 4 bases short, with 13 bases between. Germline V gene data show CDR1 as LGHNA and CDR2 as YSLEER. In DNA form, the CDR3 reads TGCGCCAGCAGCCAAGATACAGGGAGGTTATACGAGCAGTACTTC. Its protein product is CASSQDTGRLYEQYF.

The chain uses TRBV7-6 and TRBJ2-1; 7 bases are shared with TRBD2. The trim removed 4 bases at V and 5 bases at J, leaving 8 bases unmatched. Per germline, CDR1 SGHVS and CDR2 FNYEAQ. The CDR3 loop spans 15 amino acids. The CDR3 nucleotides are TGTGCCAGCAGCTGGGGGGGGTATGGGAACAATGAGCAGTTCTTC. This codes for CASSWGGYGNNEQFF. Using reference TRBV7-6 and TRBJ2-1 for the parts outside the CDR3, the full variable domain is GAGVSQSPRYKVTKRGQDVALRCDPISGHVSLYWYRQALGQGPEFLTYFNYEAQQDKSGLPNDRFSAERPEGSISTLTIQRTEQRDSAMYRCASSWGGYGNNEQFFGPGTRLTVL.

This chain links TRBV30 with TRBJ2-4; 7 positions match TRBD1. The germline V gene encodes CDR1 GTSNPN and CDR2 SVGIG (reference sequence). The V and J ends lost 0 bases and 1 base, in that order; junction bases with no gene match: 0. The CDR3 has 14 residues. The CDR3, as DNA: TGTGCCTGGAGTGTGGACAGGGCCAAAAACATTCAGTACTTC. This encodes CAWSVDRAKNIQYF. Drawing the rest from reference TRBV30 and TRBJ2-4, the complete variable domain is SQTIHQWPATLVQPVGSPLSLECTVEGTSNPNLYWYRQAAGRGLQLLFYSVGIGQISSEVPQNLSASRPQDRQFILSSKKLLLSDSGFYLCAWSVDRAKNIQYFGAGTRLSVL.

V is TRBV5-6 and J is TRBJ1-6, with D unresolved. Germline loops: CDR1 SGHDT, CDR2 YYEEEE. V was pared by 0 bases and J by 7 bases, with 14 bases between. This CDR3 is 16 amino acids long. CDR3 sequence (DNA): TGTGCCAGCAGCTTGGGTGCCTCCGTCACAAATTCACCCCTCCACTTT. Translating it yields CASSLGASVTNSPLHF.

CDR3 nucleotides: TGTGCCAGCAGTTCTCCCGGGACAGGGGGCGAGCAGTACTTC. Translated: CASSSPGTGGEQYF. This chain uses TRBV28 with TRBJ2-7; TRBD1 agrees at 11 bases. V lost 4 bases to trimming and J lost 6 bases; unmatched junction nucleotides: 5. The length of the CDR3 is 14 residues. Germline V CDR1 and CDR2: MDHEN, SYDVKM.

J is TRBJ1-3 and V is TRBV15, with D possibly TRBD1 on 6 matching bases. The CDR3 has 18 amino acids. Trimming left V 0 bases short and J 3 bases short, with 18 bases between. In germline, CDR1 is LNHNV, CDR2 YYDKDF (reference sequence). CDR3 loop: CATSRDGAGVRFGNTIYF. The CDR3 DNA reads TGTGCCACCAGCAGAGATGGTGCAGGGGTACGTTTTGGAAACACCATATATTTT.

V gene TRBV7-9 combines with J gene TRBJ2-7; D might be TRBD2 (5 bases). CDR1 is SEHNR and CDR2 is FQNEAQ in the germline V gene (reference sequence). The V and J ends lost 2 bases and 7 bases respectively, with 6 bases between them. The CDR3 has 11 residues. The CDR3 nucleotides are TGTGCCAGCAGCTTACCGGGGGAGCAGTACTTC. It translates to CASSLPGEQYF.

This sequence joins TRBV19 and TRBJ2-7; D is perhaps TRBD1 or TRBD2 (5 bases each). Per germline, CDR1 LNHDA and CDR2 SQIVND (reference sequence). Trimming took off 6 bases at V and 8 bases at J, with 17 bases between the two ends. The length of the CDR3 is 13 residues. CDR3 sequence reads: CASSPRVWGKQYF. CDR3 bases: TGTGCCAGTAGCCCCAGAGTTTGGGGGAAGCAGTACTTC.

The CDR3 region has the DNA TGCGCCAGCAGTCATCGAGGGGACAGGGGGCCAACAGATACGCAGTATTTT. This encodes CASSHRGDRGPTDTQYF. The genes are TRBV23-1 and TRBJ2-3; 12 positions agree with TRBD1. TRBV23-1 counts as an open reading frame of uncertain function. After removal of 3 bases from V and 3 bases from J, the junction contained 7 bases not matched to a gene. This CDR3 has 17 amino acids.

The gene calls are TRBV27 and TRBJ2-2; TRBD1 matches 8 bases. In germline, CDR1 is MNHEY, CDR2 SMNVEV (reference sequence). The CDR3 is 14 amino acids. V lost 6 bases to trimming and J lost 5 bases; unmatched junction nucleotides: 5. The CDR3 DNA reads TGTGCCAGCAGGGACAGGGTTTTGACCGGGGAGCTGTTTTTT. Its translation is CASRDRVLTGELFF.

The gene calls are TRBV27 and TRBJ2-7; 7 nucleotides match TRBD2. The CDR3 totals 13 residues. Trimming took 8 bases from V and 0 from J; bases not matched to a gene: 4. CDR1 and CDR2 from the germline V gene are MNHEY and SMNVEV (reference sequence). CDR3 sequence: CASGRAFSYEQYF. CDR3 DNA sequence: TGTGCCAGCGGGAGGGCTTTCTCCTACGAGCAGTACTTC.

J is TRBJ2-4 and V is TRBV5-6, with a possible D match to TRBD2 (6 bases). CDR1 and CDR2 (germline): SGHDT, YYEEEE. V lost 4 bases and J 0 bases, leaving 8 bases between the germline ends. The CDR3 length is 14 residues. As DNA, the CDR3 is TGTGCCAGCAGCGTGGGACTAGCCAAAAACATTCAGTACTTC. Its translation is CASSVGLAKNIQYF.

V usage is TRBV28 and J usage is TRBJ1-1; the match to TRBD1 covers 7 bases. The junction had 17 bases not matched to a gene; V was cut back by 4 bases and J by 0 bases. Germline V lookup: CDR1 MDHEN, CDR2 SYDVKM. The CDR3 sequence is 19 residues long. The CDR3 nucleotides read TGTGCCAGCAGTTCCTACCTCCCCGGGGAGGGGGCGATGAACACTGAAGCTTTCTTT. Its translation: CASSSYLPGEGAMNTEAFF.

This clone has a single count. CDR3 in DNA: TGTGCCAGCAGTCCAAACCCGGGACTAGCGGGAGTCTACGAGCAGTACTTC. This sequence encodes CASSPNPGLAGVYEQYF. The chain employs TRBV28 and TRBJ2-7; 14 bases map to TRBD2. V shed 5 bases, J shed 3 bases, and the junction held 9 bases outside the gene matches. The CDR3 runs to 17 residues. The V gene's germline CDR1 is MDHEN and CDR2 SYDVKM.

V and J are TRBV4-1 and TRBJ2-1; no reliable D call. Trimming left V 4 bases short and J 15 bases short, with 16 bases between. The CDR3 contains 12 residues. Germline V gene data show CDR1 as MGHRA and CDR2 as YSYEKL. The CDR3 reads CASSLRDGPRFF. CDR3 sequence (DNA): TGCGCCAGCAGCCTTAGGGATGGGCCTCGGTTCTTC.

This clone is a singleton in its sample. The gene calls are TRBV28 and TRBJ2-7; weak D call: TRBD1 (6 bases). The germline V gene encodes CDR1 MDHEN and CDR2 SYDVKM. The CDR3 extends over 14 amino acids. V was shortened by 9 bases and J by 3 bases, with 18 bases between the two germline ends. CDR3 DNA sequence: TGTGCCAGTTTAAAACCCGGGACACTCTACGAGCAGTACTTC. This translates into CASLKPGTLYEQYF.

The chain carries TRBV5-8 and TRBJ2-2, with D perhaps matching TRBD2 (5 bases). Trimming took off 3 bases at V and 6 bases at J, with 15 bases between the two ends. Germline V gives CDR1 SGHTS, CDR2 YDEGEE. This CDR3 spans 15 amino acids. The CDR3 spells CASSSVGALSGELFF. In DNA, the CDR3 is TGTGCCAGCAGCTCGGTGGGAGCATTGTCCGGGGAGCTGTTTTTT. The whole variable domain, filled in from reference TRBV5-8 and TRBJ2-2, reads EAGVTQSPTHLIKTRGQQATLRCSPISGHTSVYWYQQALGLGLQFLLWYDEGEERNRGNFPPRFSGRQFPNYSSELNVNALELEDSALYLCASSSVGALSGELFFGEGSRLTVL.

The V and J genes are TRBV15 and TRBJ2-7; 7 bases map to TRBD1. Germline CDR1 is LNHNV and CDR2 is YYDKDF (reference sequence). The junction had 7 bases not matched to a gene; V was cut back by 0 bases and J by 2 bases. This CDR3 has 16 residues. DNA of the CDR3: TGTGCCACCAGCAGAGACCCACGCGGACAGGCCTACGAGCAGTACTTC. Its translation: CATSRDPRGQAYEQYF.